This entry describes one T cell receptor (beta chain). Its cognate antigen is unknown. These data originate in a study of T cells in localized non-small cell lung cancer. Study-level results: Out of the top 100 tumor clones, a median roughly 58 were seen in adjacent lung.

The CDR3 runs 14 residues. Deletions cut 3 bases from V and 7 bases from J, with 13 bases between. The V gene's germline CDR1 is SGHNT and CDR2 YYREEE (reference sequence). Assay: immunoSEQ multiplex PCR; the TCRdb copy retains only in-frame clones and omits some. The sample contains approximately 43,000 clones, 85% to 90% of which appear only once. The chain carries TRBV5-4 and TRBJ2-2; maybe TRBD2 (7 bases). The clonotype was recovered from a female donor aged 60 or older with stage I squamous cell lung carcinoma. The sample was peripheral blood, taken before any cancer treatment. The CDR3 loop is CASSSPGGIGELFF. The CDR3 DNA sequence: TGTGCCAGCAGCTCACCGGGGGGCATCGGGGAGCTGTTTTTT.